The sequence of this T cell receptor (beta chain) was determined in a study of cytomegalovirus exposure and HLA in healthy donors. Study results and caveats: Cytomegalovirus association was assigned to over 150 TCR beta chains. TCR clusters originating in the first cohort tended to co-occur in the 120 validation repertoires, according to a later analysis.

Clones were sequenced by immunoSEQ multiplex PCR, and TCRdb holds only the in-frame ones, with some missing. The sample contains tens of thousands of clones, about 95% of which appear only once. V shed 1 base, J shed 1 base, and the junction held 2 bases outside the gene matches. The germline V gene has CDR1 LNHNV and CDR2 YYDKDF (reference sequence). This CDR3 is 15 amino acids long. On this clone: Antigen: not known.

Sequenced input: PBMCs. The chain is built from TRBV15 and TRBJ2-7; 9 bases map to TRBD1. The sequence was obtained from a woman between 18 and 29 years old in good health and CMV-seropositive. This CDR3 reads CATSRVDRGSYEQYF. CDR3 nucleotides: TGTGCCACCAGCAGAGTTGACAGGGGGTCCTACGAGCAGTACTTC.